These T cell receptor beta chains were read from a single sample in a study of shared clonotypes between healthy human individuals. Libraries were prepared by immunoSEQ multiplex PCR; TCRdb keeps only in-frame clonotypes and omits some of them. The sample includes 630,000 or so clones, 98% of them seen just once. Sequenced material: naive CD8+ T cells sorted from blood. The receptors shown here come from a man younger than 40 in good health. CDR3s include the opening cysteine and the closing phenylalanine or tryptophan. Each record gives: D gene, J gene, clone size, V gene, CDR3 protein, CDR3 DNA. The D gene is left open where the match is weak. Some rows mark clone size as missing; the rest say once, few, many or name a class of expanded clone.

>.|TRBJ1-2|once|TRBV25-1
CASSEGYPYGYTF
TGTGCCAGCAGTGAAGGGTATCCCTATGGCTACACCTTC
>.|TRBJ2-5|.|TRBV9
CASSAGASGLVSQYF
TGTGCCAGCAGCGCCGGCGCGAGCGGTCTGGTGTCCCAGTACTTC
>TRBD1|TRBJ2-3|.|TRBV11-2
CASRHVRGRADTQYF
TGTGCCAGCAGACACGTCAGGGGGCGCGCAGATACGCAGTATTTT
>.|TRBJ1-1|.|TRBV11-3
CASSLYGAENTEAFF
TGTGCCAGCAGCCTTTACGGGGCCGAGAACACTGAAGCTTTCTTT
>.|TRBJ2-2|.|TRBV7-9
CASSQGLTGELFF
TGTGCCAGCAGCCAAGGACTAACCGGGGAGCTGTTTTTT
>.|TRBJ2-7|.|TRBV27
CASSLRGGEQYF
TGTGCCAGCAGTTTACGAGGGGGCGAGCAGTACTTC
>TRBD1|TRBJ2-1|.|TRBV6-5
CASKATGYGYNEQFF
TGTGCCAGCAAAGCGACAGGGTACGGCTACAATGAGCAGTTCTTC
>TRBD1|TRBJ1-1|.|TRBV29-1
CSVGGGTGETEAFF
TGCAGCGTCGGCGGTGGGACAGGGGAGACTGAAGCTTTCTTT
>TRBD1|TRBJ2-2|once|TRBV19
CASSILGQSTGELFF
TGTGCCAGTAGTATTCTGGGACAGTCCACCGGGGAGCTGTTTTTT
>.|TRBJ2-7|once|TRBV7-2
CASSLELETTYEQYF
TGTGCCAGCAGCTTAGAACTGGAGACAACCTACGAGCAGTACTTC
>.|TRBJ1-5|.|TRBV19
CASSIFQGYQPQHF
TGTGCCAGTAGTATTTTCCAGGGTTATCAGCCCCAGCATTTT
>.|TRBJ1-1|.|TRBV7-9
CASSTREPEAFF
TGTGCCAGCAGCACCCGGGAGCCGGAAGCTTTCTTT
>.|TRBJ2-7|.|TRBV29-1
CSVVGRAYEQYF
TGCAGCGTTGTTGGAAGAGCCTACGAGCAGTACTTC
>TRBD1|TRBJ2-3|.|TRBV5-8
CASSEGQGWSDTQYF
TGTGCCAGCAGCGAGGGACAGGGGTGGTCAGATACGCAGTATTTT
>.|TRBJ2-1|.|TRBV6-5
CASSYSTDSSYNEQFF
TGTGCCAGCAGTTACTCGACGGACAGCTCCTACAATGAGCAGTTCTTC
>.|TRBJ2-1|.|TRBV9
CASSVAPNRDIYNEQFF
TGTGCCAGCAGCGTAGCCCCAAACCGGGACATCTACAATGAGCAGTTCTTC
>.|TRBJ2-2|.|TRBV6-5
CASGGIGELFF
TGTGCCAGCGGAGGGATCGGGGAGCTGTTTTTT
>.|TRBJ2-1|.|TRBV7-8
CASSPRRLVPQNEQFF
TGTGCCAGCAGCCCCCGAAGACTAGTACCACAGAATGAGCAGTTCTTC
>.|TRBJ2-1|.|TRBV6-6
CASSYSGHYSYNEQFF
TGTGCCAGCAGTTACTCGGGACATTACTCCTACAATGAGCAGTTCTTC
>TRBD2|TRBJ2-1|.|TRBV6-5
CASSYSPPRASGTQFF
TGTGCCAGCAGTTACTCTCCCCCTCGGGCTAGCGGGACGCAGTTCTTC
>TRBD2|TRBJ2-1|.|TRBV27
CASSSLSSGRGNEQFF
TGTGCCAGCAGTTCCCTATCTAGCGGGAGGGGTAATGAGCAGTTCTTC
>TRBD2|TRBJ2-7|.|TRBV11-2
CASSSTGLAGYEQYF
TGTGCCAGCAGCTCGACCGGACTAGCGGGCTACGAGCAGTACTTC
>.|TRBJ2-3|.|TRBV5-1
CASLSAEDTQYF
TGCGCCAGCCTTTCAGCTGAAGATACGCAGTATTTT
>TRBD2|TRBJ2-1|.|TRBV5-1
CASSSTSESSYNEQFF
TGCGCCAGCAGCTCTACTAGCGAGAGCTCCTACAATGAGCAGTTCTTC
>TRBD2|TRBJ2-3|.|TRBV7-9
CASSLPAGGSYF
TGTGCCAGCAGCTTACCGGCGGGAGGAAGCTATTTT
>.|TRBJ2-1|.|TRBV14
CASSQERLDPYNEQFF
TGTGCCAGCAGCCAAGAGCGGCTTGACCCGTACAATGAGCAGTTCTTC
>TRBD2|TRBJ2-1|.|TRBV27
CASLPAGGLNEQFF
TGTGCCAGCCTGCCAGCGGGAGGGCTTAATGAGCAGTTCTTC
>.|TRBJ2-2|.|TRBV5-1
CASSPRGNTGELFF
TGCGCCAGCAGCCCACGGGGGAACACCGGGGAGCTGTTTTTT
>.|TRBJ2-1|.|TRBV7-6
CASSWGELSSYNEQFF
TGTGCCAGCAGCTGGGGGGAGTTGAGCTCCTACAATGAGCAGTTCTTC
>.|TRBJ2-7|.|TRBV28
CASSLPIGDRTPYEQYF
TGTGCCAGCAGTTTACCGATCGGCGACAGGACCCCCTACGAGCAGTACTTC
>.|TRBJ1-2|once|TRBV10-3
CAVKKEGRDYGYTF
TGTGCCGTAAAGAAAGAGGGCAGGGACTATGGCTACACCTTC
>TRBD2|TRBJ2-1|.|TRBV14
CASSQVTGGAGNEQFF
TGTGCCAGCAGCCAAGTCACCGGGGGGGCCGGCAATGAGCAGTTCTTC
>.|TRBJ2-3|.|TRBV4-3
CASSQTKGFTDTQYF
TGCGCCAGCAGCCAAACCAAGGGGTTCACAGATACGCAGTATTTT
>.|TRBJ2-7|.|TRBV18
CASSRTELSYEQYF
TGTGCCAGCTCACGGACAGAACTCTCCTACGAGCAGTACTTC
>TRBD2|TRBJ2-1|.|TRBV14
CASSQDISGRGQQFF
TGTGCCAGCAGCCAAGATATCTCCGGGAGGGGACAGCAGTTCTTC
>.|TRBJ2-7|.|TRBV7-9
CASKGPSSYEQYF
TGTGCCAGCAAGGGGCCCAGCTCCTACGAGCAGTACTTC
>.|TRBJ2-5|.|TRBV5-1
CASSSGRGSETQYF
TGCGCCAGCAGCTCTGGGAGGGGGTCGGAGACCCAGTACTTC
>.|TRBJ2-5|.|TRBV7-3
CASSIGGYQETQYF
TGTGCCAGCAGCATAGGGGGGTACCAAGAGACCCAGTACTTC
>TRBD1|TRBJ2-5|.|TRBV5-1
CASSSGQKETQYF
TGCGCCAGCAGCTCGGGACAGAAAGAGACCCAGTACTTC
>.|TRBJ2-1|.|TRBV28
CASSFRKNNEQFF
TGTGCCAGCAGTTTCAGGAAGAACAATGAGCAGTTCTTC
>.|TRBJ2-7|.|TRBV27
CASSFTRKSDEQYF
TGTGCCAGCAGTTTCACCCGAAAGTCGGACGAGCAGTACTTC
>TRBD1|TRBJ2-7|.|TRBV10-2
CASSAGTGAYEQYF
TGCGCCAGCAGTGCCGGGACAGGCGCCTACGAGCAGTACTTC
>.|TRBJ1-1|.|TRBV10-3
CAISESMVGGGMNTEAFF
TGTGCCATCAGTGAGTCTATGGTGGGAGGGGGGATGAACACTGAAGCTTTCTTT
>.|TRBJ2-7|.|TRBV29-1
CSVEEALHYEQYF
TGCAGCGTTGAGGAGGCCTTGCACTACGAGCAGTACTTC
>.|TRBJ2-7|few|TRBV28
CASSLPRENTYEQYF
TGTGCCAGCAGTCTCCCCCGGGAGAATACCTACGAGCAGTACTTC
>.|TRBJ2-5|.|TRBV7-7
CASSLRFGFGAGETQYF
TGTGCCAGCAGCTTACGTTTCGGTTTCGGGGCTGGGGAGACCCAGTACTTC
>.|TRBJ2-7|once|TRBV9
CASSGESGRAYEQYF
TGTGCCAGCAGCGGGGAAAGTGGGAGAGCCTACGAGCAGTACTTC
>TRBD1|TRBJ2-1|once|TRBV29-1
CSVDEGQGSNEQFF
TGCAGCGTTGACGAAGGACAGGGGAGCAATGAGCAGTTCTTC
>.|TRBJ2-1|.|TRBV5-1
CASSLWQIGSYNEQFF
TGCGCCAGCAGCTTGTGGCAGATCGGCTCCTACAATGAGCAGTTCTTC
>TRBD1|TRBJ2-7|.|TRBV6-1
CASSVYRGLSYEQYF
TGTGCCAGCAGTGTATACAGGGGGCTATCCTACGAGCAGTACTTC
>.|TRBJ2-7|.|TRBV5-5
CASSWDLYEQYF
TGTGCCAGCAGCTGGGACCTCTACGAGCAGTACTTC
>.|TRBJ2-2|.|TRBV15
CATSLTGSIGELFF
TGTGCCACCAGCCTTACAGGGTCCATCGGGGAGCTGTTTTTT
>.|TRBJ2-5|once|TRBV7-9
CASSPPDTETQYF
TGTGCCAGCAGCCCTCCAGACACGGAGACCCAGTACTTC
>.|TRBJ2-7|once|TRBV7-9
CASSLINSRREQYF
TGTGCCAGCAGCTTAATTAACTCCCGGAGGGAGCAGTACTTC
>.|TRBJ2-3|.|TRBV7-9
CASRYEQGFSTDTQYF
TGTGCCAGCAGATATGAACAGGGATTTAGCACAGATACGCAGTATTTT